This TCR beta chain was sequenced in a study of beta chain features in type 1 diabetes. The V end was cut by 5 bases, the J end by 2 bases, with 3 bases between. Germline CDR1 reads MNHEY; CDR2 reads SVGAGI. The CDR3 sequence is 11 residues long. The isolated RNA, all of it, was reverse transcribed, so expressed TCRB transcripts were what got sequenced. Produced via immunoSEQ multiplex PCR; TCRdb's table is partial and in-frame only. The profile covers 500,000 to 800,000 clones, with roughly an eighth appearing a single time and more than 0.09% taken by the ten largest. It was via CD45RO/CCR7/CD25/CD127/CD95/CD27 that CD4+ naive, central memory, regulatory and stem cell-like memory cells were sorted. This clone was detected only once. Its antigen is unknown. Study-level findings and limits: Type 1 diabetes patients had TCRB CDR3s that were shorter (moderately but significantly so) in all four CD4+ subsets.

The sample comprised naive CD4+ T cells from blood. The chain joins TRBV6-5 to TRBJ2-5; D unresolved. The receptor was derived from a man aged 25 to 45 with type 1 diabetes. CDR3 in DNA: TGTGCCAGCAGTGCGCAAGAGACCCAGTACTTC. This codes for CASSAQETQYF.